This T cell receptor (beta chain) was recovered during a study of monozygotic twins with inflammatory bowel disease. The CDR3 has 13 amino acids. The authors used about 3,200 ng of total RNA per TCR library. From the 5' RACE reads, TCRdb lists one entry per CDR3 protein and no DNA. This sample carries more than 300,000 distinct CDR3 sequences, with just over 2.5% going to the ten biggest clones. This TCR was recovered from a human donor with ulcerative colitis or Crohn's disease, or a healthy co-twin of an affected twin (not recorded which). Input material: blood. V usage is TRBV12-3 or TRBV12-4 and J usage is TRBJ1-2; TCRdb reports TRBD1, a call that lacks DNA to check it against. The CDR3 protein is CASSVERGYGYTF.